This TCR beta chain came from a study of cytomegalovirus exposure and HLA in healthy donors (dated by TCRdb to about 2017). A note on the overall study: In an earlier analysis of around 540 of the donors, around 290 Gb of sequence data and 90 million to 130 million unique TCR beta sequences from 150 million to 200 million T cells were reported. About 280 gigabases of sequencing data and approximately 85 million unique TCR sequences were included in an early release covering 500 to 750 HLA-typed donors. The genetic ancestry cluster associated with self-reported Caucasian donors included 81% of the roughly 400 genotyped donors. The aim of the study was to test whether cataloging public T cell receptors could identify signatures of past pathogen exposure. The study used immunosequencing to profile the T cell repertoires of approximately 630 subjects and linked those repertoires to cytomegalovirus serostatus. In addition to the first cohort of 666 subjects, a separate validation cohort of 120 different subjects was used. The study combined high-throughput TCR immunosequencing, statistical association of individual TCRs with disease status, and machine learning to predict cytomegalovirus infection status. To study patterns of TCR occurrence, a later analysis re-analyzed previously published TCR beta repertoires from around 670 donors and added high-resolution HLA genotyping. Rather than using new phenotypic data, the later analysis identified candidate immune exposures from TCR beta sequences and from how often those sequences occurred across donors. In an earlier analysis of roughly 580 of the donors, high-throughput TCR beta sequencing was used to judge whether each TCR beta V gene segment behaved as functional or pseudogenic. Alongside the repertoire data, information on donor age, sex, ethnicity and CMV serostatus was compiled. A later genetic analysis used genome-wide SNP genotypes for about three fifths of the 666 donors, treating that subset as a discovery cohort. Every repertoire in the discovery cohort had been generated on one and the same sequencing platform. HLA typing covered class I and class II loci at four-digit resolution. The number of donors typed differed by locus, with 629-630 for A, B, C, DRB1 and DQB1, roughly 550 for DQA1, 600 to 610 for DPA1, and approximately 470 for DPB1. Several DR-DQ haplotypes were treated as single units for association and clustering because of strong linkage in the cohort. Among some 410 genotyped donors of the cohort, an average of approximately 250,000 unique TCR beta nucleotide sequences were sequenced per donor, roughly a sixth of them non-productive. Beyond this particular receptor, the publication reports: A further reported finding was that TCR beta sequences accurately predicted the HLA-A and HLA-B alleles for most subjects in the first cohort. The classifier was reported to diagnose cytomegalovirus status with high specificity and sensitivity in both the original and validation cohorts. A later genetic analysis reported fewer N-insertions in productive TCRs among donors in an Asian-associated ancestry cluster than the approximately 700-donor mean. HLA typing was unavailable for some donors at each locus, so association tests used only the typed subset. The authors suggested that the approach could potentially be generalized to other disease states and immunological phenotypes. The study listed approximately 150 TCR beta chains as associated with cytomegalovirus. In a later analysis, TCR association rates were found to vary across HLA loci, with the most associated TCRs seen for DRB1 alleles and the fewest for HLA-C alleles. Because counts were too low, some 17 rarely observed V segments, including chromosome 9 orphons, were excluded from the earlier analysis of about 500 of the donors. Compared with equally common non-associated chains, HLA-associated TCR beta chains in a later analysis were more clonally expanded and had lower generation probabilities. V-gene and J-gene trimming of TCR beta chains was associated with a missense DCLRE1C variant in a later genetic analysis, and the association was replicated in an independent cohort. In a later analysis, most CMV-associated TCR beta chains were found to appear HLA-restricted, with HLA associations seemingly driven largely by CMV exposure. A few of the identified cytomegalovirus-associated TCR beta chains were confirmed in vitro to be specific for cytomegalovirus antigens. Correlated functional status among segregating V segments might be attributable to linkage disequilibrium, but an unknown experimental factor could not be ruled out. An earlier analysis of 450 to 750 of the donors showed that most TCR beta V segments appeared in productive rearrangements either about 90% or about 30% of the time, which broadly matched IMGT annotations. Sequencing depth was assumed to be roughly uniform across donors in the presence/absence analyses, though that assumption may not hold. The sequencing pipeline was judged likely to have produced a cluster of highly shared sequence variants as a technical artifact. Several of the top co-occurrence clusters appeared to be linked to parvovirus B19, influenza, CMV and Epstein-Barr virus, according to a later analysis. Across donors, most TCR sequences were observed very rarely, whereas some public TCRs were present in many individuals. This cohort had only TCR beta chains sequenced, and the lack of alpha or paired-chain data limited which features could be detected. Specific HLA alleles were associated with 16,951 TCR beta sequences at a false discovery rate of 0.05 in a later analysis. When HLA alleles, especially DR and DQ, strongly co-occurred, attributing TCR associations to individual alleles was difficult. Immune exposure information for the cohort was limited to CMV serostatus.

The sample holds one count of this clone. The clone's antigen remains unknown. No per-base quality is available; no much larger clone lies one base away. The sample holds other DNA sequences that translate to the same CDR3. Library preparation used the immunoSEQ multiplex PCR assay. For the multiplex PCR, a mixture combining 60 forward primers for TCR Vbeta segments and 13 reverse primers for TCR Jbeta segments was used. The CDR3 region of rearranged TCR beta genes was amplified from genomic DNA with a multiplex PCR assay. The amplified TCR beta libraries were sequenced on the Illumina HiSeq System as 87-base-pair reads. The paper's data handling went like this. In a later analysis, roughly 80 million unique TCR beta chains were counted across the approximately 640 repertoires, and approximately 11 million of these chains were shared by at least two donors. Raw reads were error-corrected and collapsed into unique sequences by a nearest-neighbor algorithm in which closely related sequences were merged to remove PCR and sequencing errors. To assign V, D and J gene segments, CDR3 sequences were aligned to IMGT reference sequences. Each retained sequence needed at least a six-nucleotide match to both a V gene segment and a J gene segment. Rearrangements were classified as productive when the CDR3 lacked stop codons and remained in frame with V and J, and all other rearrangements were classified as non-productive. CDR3 was defined according to IMGT convention as the region running from the second conserved V-encoded cysteine to the conserved J-encoded phenylalanine. The earlier analysis of about 530 of the donors excluded any sequence lacking an unambiguous match to a single V gene segment. In an earlier analysis of 587 of the donors, a V segment was called functional when productive rearrangements were above 56.7%, and segregating when the standard deviation between donors exceeded 5%. To diagnose cytomegalovirus status from the catalog of TCR beta chain sequences, a statistical classification framework was built. A later analysis assigned V and J genes by comparing TCR nucleotide sequences with IMGT/GENE-DB human TR gene sequences. A later analysis assigned CDR3 sequences and most-parsimonious VDJ recombination scenarios with the TCRdist pipeline. In a later analysis, each TCR beta chain was defined by its CDR3 amino acid sequence together with its V-gene family, and reads without a unique V-gene family were excluded. As a way to deal with suspected cross-contamination and a sequencing artifact, a later analysis dropped nearly 600 nucleotide sequences that were highly shared and had low generation probability. A later analysis calculated a clonal expansion index for each public chain from normalized within-repertoire ranks of inferred template counts. Generation probabilities in a later analysis came from a VDJ recombination model fitted to out-of-frame rearrangements, and those results were checked against IGoR. In a later analysis, hypergeometric tests were used to score TCR-TCR, TCR-HLA and TCR-CMV co-occurrence, with a repertoire-size bias correction applied to TCR pairs. A later analysis estimated false discovery rates by permuting HLA or CMV assignments 20 times. A later analysis grouped co-occurring TCRs with DBSCAN, adding TCRdist sequence similarity when clustering within HLA-allele-positive subsets. Repertoires with fewer than 30,000 or more than 120,000 public chains, plus five repertoires with anomalous nucleotide sharing, were excluded from co-occurrence clustering. Imported from immuneACCESS, the table was reduced by TCRdb to in-frame sequences with V and J called. These copies leave out some clones; in studies compared against another copy, an unresolved V gene accounts for under half, and the cause of the remainder is not known. That table gives V, J and clone size, and the DNA gave D and trimming. The table for this sample lists more than 150,000 clones; 77% of them were counted only once. Of the sample, approximately 1.4% is held by the ten largest clones.

The cohort was made up of about 610 healthy bone marrow donors. At the time of sampling, all cohort members were nominally healthy, though unrecorded immune exposures were likely present. The donor tested CMV seronegative and was one of the 352 seronegative cohort members. A peripheral blood sample was provided by each donor, and peripheral blood mononuclear cells were used for TCR beta sequencing. Genomic DNA extraction from the blood cell samples was performed with the Qiagen DNeasy Blood Extraction Kit. The sequencing sample was made of PBMCs. The TCR sequence derives from a man between 18 and 35 years old in good health and CMV-seronegative.

The CDR3 here reads CASSYGAGTDTQYF. The nucleotide sequence is TGTGCCAGCAGTTACGGAGCGGGCACAGATACGCAGTATTTT. The chain couples TRBV6-5 to TRBJ2-3; matching of 5 bases hints at TRBD2 as the D gene. CDR1 and CDR2 were assigned from the germline V gene as MNHEY and SVGAGI. The CDR3 holds 14 amino acids from the cysteine to the phenylalanine. Left in the record is the CDR3 DNA by itself, 42 bases read in frame from the first base. V is pared back by 2 bases and J by 1 base, with 7 bases lying between the germline termini.